A selection of T cell receptor beta chains follows, all from one sample in a study of Ad26.COV2.S vaccination and SARS-CoV-2 variants. Profiled with immunoSEQ multiplex PCR; TCRdb holds only in-frame clones, not every one. Here the sample spans over 400,000 clones, roughly 90% being singletons. Specimen: peripheral blood, collected in a trial of Ad26.COV2.S vaccine versus placebo. These receptors all come from a person aged 18-60 years who received the Ad26.COV2.S COVID-19 vaccine or a placebo. The CDR3 runs from the conserved cysteine through the conserved F or W. Fields, in order: V gene, clone size, D gene, J gene, CDR3 protein, CDR3 DNA. A D gene is named only where the DNA matches it firmly. Clone size, where shown, is once, few, many, or a class for clones that have expanded.

>TRBV27|NA|TRBD2|TRBJ2-3
CASSQTAGTSIPTDTQYF
TGTGCCAGCAGTCAGACAGCCGGGACTAGCATACCCACAGATACGCAGTATTTT
>TRBV6-5|NA|NA|TRBJ1-3
CASSLVSSGNTIYF
TGTGCCAGCAGTCTGGTGAGCTCTGGAAACACCATATATTTT
>TRBV5-6|NA|NA|TRBJ2-7
CASSHWTAPNEQYF
TGTGCCAGCAGCCATTGGACAGCTCCTAACGAGCAGTACTTC
>TRBV7-9|NA|TRBD1|TRBJ1-1
CASSLGYGQVDTEAFF
TGTGCCAGCAGCTTAGGGTACGGACAGGTCGACACTGAAGCTTTCTTT
>TRBV7-2|NA|TRBD1|TRBJ2-7
CASSPWTGGASEQYF
TGTGCCAGCAGCCCCTGGACAGGGGGCGCGTCCGAGCAGTACTTC
>TRBV5-1|once|NA|TRBJ2-5
CASSLSRAEETQYF
TGCGCCAGCAGCTTATCAAGGGCAGAAGAGACCCAGTACTTC
>TRBV29-1|NA|TRBD1|TRBJ1-2
CSVEPRGPGYTF
TGCAGCGTTGAGCCCAGGGGGCCCGGCTACACCTTC
>TRBV2|NA|NA|TRBJ1-5
CASSEDRVSNQPQHF
TGTGCCAGCAGTGAAGACAGGGTGAGCAATCAGCCCCAGCATTTT
>TRBV27|NA|NA|TRBJ1-1
CASSSPIRANTEAFF
TGTGCCAGCAGTTCCCCGATCAGAGCGAACACTGAAGCTTTCTTT
>TRBV7-9|NA|NA|TRBJ2-3
CASSLRGDSTDTQYF
TGTGCCAGCAGCTTAAGAGGGGATAGCACAGATACGCAGTATTTT
>TRBV6-1|NA|NA|TRBJ2-7
CASSENRGAYEQYF
TGTGCCAGCAGTGAAAATCGGGGAGCCTACGAGCAGTACTTC
>TRBV6-1|NA|NA|TRBJ2-5
CASSERSFETQETQYF
TGTGCCAGCAGTGAGCGATCGTTCGAGACCCAAGAGACCCAGTACTTC
>TRBV5-4|few|NA|TRBJ2-7
CASSLDPVSSYEQYF
TGTGCCAGCAGCTTGGATCCGGTTAGCTCCTACGAGCAGTACTTC
>TRBV30|NA|NA|TRBJ1-1
CAWSAWRNTEAFF
TGTGCCTGGAGCGCCTGGAGGAACACTGAAGCTTTCTTT
>TRBV4-1|NA|NA|TRBJ2-2
CASSPGPGDTGELFF
TGCGCCAGCAGCCCGGGACCAGGGGACACCGGGGAGCTGTTTTTT
>TRBV27|NA|TRBD2|TRBJ2-5
CASSTAGVQETQYF
TGTGCCAGCAGTACTGCGGGGGTCCAAGAGACCCAGTACTTC
>TRBV6-2/TRBV6-3|NA|NA|TRBJ2-7
CASSYTRNLAYEQYF
TGTGCCAGCAGTTACACCCGAAACCTGGCCTACGAGCAGTACTTC
>TRBV4-1|NA|NA|TRBJ2-7
CASSQDGRSAGEQYF
TGCGCCAGCAGCCAAGACGGTCGTAGTGCAGGTGAGCAGTACTTC
>TRBV5-1|NA|NA|TRBJ2-1
CASSPGKHNEQFF
TGCGCCAGCAGCCCGGGGAAGCACAATGAGCAGTTCTTC
>TRBV19|NA|NA|TRBJ1-2
CASSIGTVYGYTF
TGTGCCAGTAGTATAGGGACAGTCTATGGCTACACCTTC
>TRBV12-3/TRBV12-4|NA|NA|TRBJ1-1
CASSFGRSTEAFF
TGTGCCAGCAGTTTCGGCCGATCCACTGAAGCTTTCTTT
>TRBV6-5|NA|TRBD1|TRBJ2-7
CASRGTGASSYEQYF
TGTGCCAGCAGAGGGACAGGGGCCAGCTCCTACGAGCAGTACTTC
>TRBV6-5|NA|TRBD1|TRBJ1-6
CASSYAGQGGNSPLHF
TGTGCCAGCAGTTACGCAGGACAGGGAGGCAATTCACCCCTCCACTTT
>TRBV6-2/TRBV6-3|NA|NA|TRBJ1-1
CASSYPETGLNTEAFF
TGTGCCAGCAGTTACCCGGAGACAGGACTAAACACTGAAGCTTTCTTT
>TRBV11-2|NA|NA|TRBJ2-5
CASSLSGETQYF
TGTGCCAGCAGCTTGTCGGGGGAGACCCAGTACTTC
>TRBV5-1|NA|TRBD2|TRBJ2-7
CASSSTRLAVTYEQYF
TGCGCCAGCAGCTCTACCCGACTAGCGGTTACCTACGAGCAGTACTTC